The 20 T cell receptor beta chains reported below all come from one sample, sequenced in a study of blood T cell repertoires in COVID-19 (dated by TCRdb to 2020 to 2022). Receptor amplification or capture employed the immunoSEQ multiplex PCR assay. Here the immuneACCESS table is served through TCRdb, limited to in-frame sequences with V and J called. Missing clones are a known gap in these copies; in checked studies unresolved V genes cover under half, and the rest lacks a known reason. Within this sample are 250,000 to 350,000 clones, with around 90% of them counted one time only. The ten top clones hold around 0.9% of the sample. The sequencing sample was made of PBMCs or T cells enriched from blood (not recorded which). Every receptor here comes from a woman aged 25 to 45 who had recovered from COVID-19.

As DNA, the CDR3 is TGTGCCAGCAGTGAAGCGGGGACAGGGACTGGCTACACCTTC. It specifies CASSEAGTGTGYTF. J is TRBJ1-2 and V is TRBV6-1; 9 positions agree with TRBD1. The CDR3 has 14 amino acids. The V gene end was trimmed by 0 bases and the J gene end by 7 bases; junction bases not matched to a gene: 3. The germline gives CDR1 MNHNS, CDR2 SASEGT.

The genes are TRBV18 and TRBJ2-7, with D hard to call. The CDR3 spans 14 residues. The V gene's germline CDR1 is KGHSH and CDR2 LQKENI. The germline V and J ends were trimmed by 6 bases and 2 bases, with 14 bases remaining between them. The CDR3 region has the DNA TGTGCCAGCTCCATAGGCACAGAAACCTACGAGCAGTACTTC. It translates to CASSIGTETYEQYF.

This chain connects TRBV27 to TRBJ1-1, with D tentatively TRBD1 (6 bases). The V end was cut by 5 bases, the J end by 5 bases, with 9 bases between. The CDR3 extends over 12 amino acids. CDR1 and CDR2 (germline): MNHEY, SMNVEV (reference sequence). The CDR3 here is CASSGGATEAFF. CDR3 nucleotides: TGTGCCAGCAGTGGGGGGGCTACTGAAGCTTTCTTT.

The genes are TRBV3-1 (or the pseudogene TRBV3-2) and TRBJ2-2; perhaps TRBD1 as D (6 bases). The CDR3 sequence is 16 residues long. Trimming removed 4 bases at V and 6 bases at J, with 18 bases between. From germline, CDR1 is LGHDT and CDR2 YNNKEL (reference sequence). The CDR3 region has the DNA TGTGCCAGCAGCCTATTAACAGGGATGGGCCCCGGGGAGCTGTTTTTT. Its protein product is CASSLLTGMGPGELFF.

This sequence joins TRBV6-5 and TRBJ1-1; tentative D call: TRBD1 (5 bases). Germline V gives CDR1 MNHEY, CDR2 SVGAGI. This CDR3 is 14 amino acids long. V lost 6 bases and J 3 bases, leaving 14 bases between the germline ends. The CDR3 bases are TGTGCCAGCAGCTACGACAGACGTGACACTGAAGCTTTCTTT. It specifies CASSYDRRDTEAFF.

V is TRBV7-8 and J is TRBJ2-7, with 9 bases aligning to TRBD1. The CDR3 has 15 residues. With V trimmed by 3 bases and J by 5 bases, 8 bases remained unmatched. CDR1 is SGHVS, CDR2 FQNEAQ, per germline. CDR3 loop: CASSFTGTGPHEQYF. The DNA for the CDR3 is TGTGCCAGCAGCTTTACCGGGACAGGGCCCCACGAGCAGTACTTC. Based on the CDR3 plus reference TRBV7-8 and TRBJ2-7, the full variable domain is GAGVSQSPRYKVAKRGQDVALRCDPISGHVSLFWYQQALGQGPEFLTYFQNEAQLDKSGLPSDRFFAERPEGSVSTLKIQRTQQEDSAVYLCASSFTGTGPHEQYFGPGTRLTVT.

The gene calls are TRBV28 and TRBJ1-5, with D tentatively TRBD1 (5 bases). V was trimmed by 11 bases and J by 6 bases, leaving 23 bases between them. The CDR3 has 15 residues. CDR1 is MDHEN and CDR2 is SYDVKM in the germline V gene. The CDR3 protein is CAVKTGTYDFQPQHF. CDR3 sequence (DNA): TGTGCCGTAAAAACAGGAACATATGACTTTCAGCCCCAGCATTTT.

V usage is TRBV28 and J usage is TRBJ2-1; D unclear. The germline V gene has CDR1 MDHEN and CDR2 SYDVKM. V was clipped by 3 bases and J by 9 bases, with 6 bases between them. There are 11 residues in the CDR3. CDR3 protein: CASSLIGEQFF. In DNA, the CDR3 is TGTGCCAGCAGTTTGATCGGTGAGCAGTTCTTC.

The chain uses TRBV6-5 and TRBJ2-7; 7 nucleotides match TRBD1. The CDR3 spans 11 residues. From germline, CDR1 is MNHEY and CDR2 SVGAGI. Unmatched junction bases numbered 3, after V lost 2 bases and J lost 11 bases. The CDR3 DNA sequence: TGTGCCAGCAGTTACAGACAGGGAAAGTACTTC. Translated: CASSYRQGKYF.

The rearrangement uses TRBV19 and TRBJ2-1; TRBD2 aligns across 10 bases. Unmatched junction bases numbered 2, after V lost 5 bases and J lost 4 bases. The CDR3 is 14 amino acids. CDR1 is LNHDA and CDR2 is SQIVND in the germline V gene (reference sequence). CDR3 region: CASSQLAGYNEQFF. The DNA of the CDR3 is TGTGCCAGTAGTCAACTAGCGGGGTACAATGAGCAGTTCTTC.

This chain uses TRBV5-4 with TRBJ2-2, with 7 bases lining up with TRBD1. The CDR3 length is 15 residues. After removal of 3 bases from V and 2 bases from J, the junction contained 4 bases not matched to a gene. Germline CDR1 and CDR2: SGHNT and YYREEE (reference sequence). The CDR3 spells CASSSGGINTGELFF. Here the CDR3 DNA reads TGTGCCAGCAGCTCAGGGGGAATTAACACCGGGGAGCTGTTTTTT.

The gene calls are TRBV5-5 and TRBJ2-1, with D perhaps TRBD2 (6 bases). The V gene's germline CDR1 is SGHKS and CDR2 YYEKEE (reference sequence). Trimming cost V 5 bases and J 0 bases, with 9 bases left between them. The CDR3 has 14 amino acids. The CDR3 nucleotides are TGTGCCAGCAGTCGGGAGATCTCCTACAATGAGCAGTTCTTC. It translates to CASSREISYNEQFF. Drawing the rest from reference TRBV5-5 and TRBJ2-1, the complete variable domain is DAGVTQSPTHLIKTRGQQVTLRCSPISGHKSVSWYQQVLGQGPQFIFQYYEKEERGRGNFPDRFSARQFPNYSSELNVNALLLGDSALYLCASSREISYNEQFFGPGTRLTVL.

In this sample, this clone turned up a few times. This chain uses TRBV16 with TRBJ1-5, with D possibly matching TRBD1 (6 bases). Germline V gives CDR1 KGHSY, CDR2 FQNENV. This CDR3 region has 13 residues. V gave up 0 bases and J gave up 11 bases, with 11 bases separating them. CDR3 sequence reads: CASSQSAPGAQHF. Here the CDR3 DNA reads TGTGCCAGCAGCCAATCAGCTCCAGGGGCCCAGCATTTT.

The rearrangement links TRBV6-1 to TRBJ2-7; D may be TRBD2 (5 bases). The CDR3 runs to 11 residues. V lost 5 bases to trimming and J lost 5 bases, with 7 bases between them. Looked up from germline, CDR1 is MNHNS and CDR2 is SASEGT. The CDR3: CASSWRNEQYF. The CDR3 coding sequence is TGTGCCAGCAGTTGGAGGAACGAGCAGTACTTC.

V usage is TRBV27 and J usage is TRBJ1-1; tentative D call: TRBD1 (6 bases). The germline gives CDR1 MNHEY, CDR2 SMNVEV (reference sequence). With 6 bases removed from V and 6 bases from J, the gap between germline ends came to 11 bases. The length of the CDR3 is 12 residues. CDR3 protein: CASSLPGAEAFF. The CDR3, as DNA: TGTGCCAGCAGCCTCCCAGGGGCTGAAGCTTTCTTT.

The genes are TRBV6-4 and TRBJ2-3, with D uncertain. V was clipped by 4 bases and J by 1 base, with 6 bases between them. From germline, CDR1 is MRHNA and CDR2 SNTAGT. The CDR3 totals 13 residues. In DNA form, the CDR3 reads TGTGCCAGCAGTGCGTATGGCACAGATACGCAGTATTTT. Translating it yields CASSAYGTDTQYF.

J is TRBJ1-5 and V is TRBV7-8, with TRBD1 matching over 7 bases. Germline loops: CDR1 SGHVS, CDR2 FQNEAQ. Trimming at V came to 0 bases and at J to 4 bases, leaving 12 bases not matched to a gene. CDR3 size: 18 residues. In nucleotides, the CDR3 is TGTGCCAGCAGCTTAGCGCCCGGGACAGATGTTTCAAATCAGCCCCAGCATTTT. It is translated as CASSLAPGTDVSNQPQHF. The full variable domain, with the rest looked up from reference TRBV7-8 and TRBJ1-5, is GAGVSQSPRYKVAKRGQDVALRCDPISGHVSLFWYQQALGQGPEFLTYFQNEAQLDKSGLPSDRFFAERPEGSVSTLKIQRTQQEDSAVYLCASSLAPGTDVSNQPQHFGDGTRLSIL.

The chain is built from TRBV27 and TRBJ2-3; 9 positions agree with TRBD1. Germline trimming cut 6 bases from V and 2 bases from J; bases unmatched to any gene: 18. Germline values: CDR1 MNHEY, CDR2 SMNVEV (reference sequence). This CDR3 has 19 amino acids. CDR3 sequence (DNA): TGTGCCAGCAGCACAAGGACCCCCGGACAGGGGAGGTCCACAGATACGCAGTATTTT. This encodes CASSTRTPGQGRSTDTQYF.

The chain combines TRBV7-3 with TRBJ1-1, with D possibly matching TRBD1 (5 bases). The ends were cut back, 1 base at V and 1 base at J, with 10 bases in the middle. The CDR3 has 15 residues. The V gene's germline CDR1 is SGHTA and CDR2 FQGTGA. The CDR3 region is CASSLNPQENTEAFF. The CDR3 nucleotides read TGTGCCAGCAGCTTAAACCCACAGGAGAACACTGAAGCTTTCTTT.

This chain joins TRBV4-3 and TRBJ1-2, with 11 nucleotides matching TRBD1. V was clipped by 1 base and J by 5 bases; unmatched bases: 3. In germline, CDR1 is LGHNA, CDR2 YSLEER. CDR3 size: 15 residues. CDR3: CASSQGTGGRYGYTF. The DNA of the CDR3 is TGCGCCAGCAGCCAAGGGACAGGGGGCCGATATGGCTACACCTTC.